The 14 T cell receptor beta chains below were found in one sample sequenced in a study of blood T cell repertoires in COVID-19. Profiling relied on immunoSEQ multiplex PCR, and the TCRdb table lists in-frame clones only, not all of them. The sample shows about 67,000 clones, 86% of them seen only once. The sample was peripheral blood. These receptors came from a middle-aged man with active COVID-19.

This chain links TRBV9 with TRBJ2-2; weak D call: TRBD1 (7 bases). CDR3 length: 16 residues. Trimming pared 3 bases from V and 2 bases from J, leaving 14 bases between. Germline assignment: CDR1 SGDLS and CDR2 YYNGEE. CDR3 sequence reads: CASSATGTSNTGELFF. The DNA for the CDR3 is TGTGCCAGCAGCGCGACAGGGACTTCTAACACCGGGGAGCTGTTTTTT.

The gene calls are TRBV11-3 and TRBJ1-1; the D gene is possibly TRBD1 (6 bases). The CDR3 has 11 residues. The germline V gene has CDR1 SGHNT and CDR2 YENEEA. V lost 5 bases to trimming and J lost 10 bases, with 11 bases between them. This chain's CDR3 is CASSLQGRAFF. CDR3 sequence (DNA): TGTGCCAGCAGCCTACAGGGCCGAGCTTTCTTT.

The chain links TRBV27 to TRBJ2-1; 7 nucleotides agree with TRBD2. Germline V gene lookup returns CDR1 MNHEY and CDR2 SMNVEV (reference sequence). There are 17 residues in the CDR3. Trimming took 2 bases from V and 8 from J; bases not matched to a gene: 15. The CDR3 is CASSLRALGGSRDEQFF. The CDR3, as DNA: TGTGCCAGCAGTTTAAGGGCCTTGGGCGGGAGCCGGGATGAGCAGTTCTTC.

This sequence joins TRBV6-5 and TRBJ2-7; D uncertain. The CDR3 covers 14 residues. Germline assignment: CDR1 MNHEY and CDR2 SVGAGI. The ends were cut back, 6 bases at V and 1 base at J, with 13 bases in the middle. The CDR3, as DNA: TGTGCCAGCAGAACCCCCCACGCGTCCTACGAGCAGTACTTC. Translation: CASRTPHASYEQYF.

This chain links TRBV27 with TRBJ1-6; 8 nucleotides match TRBD1. The CDR3 has 16 residues. Germline V lookup: CDR1 MNHEY, CDR2 SMNVEV (reference sequence). After removal of 5 bases from V and 6 bases from J, the junction contained 9 bases not matched to a gene. The CDR3, as DNA: TGTGCCAGCAGTCGGGACAGGAGTCTTATTAATTCACCCCTCCACTTT. It translates to CASSRDRSLINSPLHF.

The rearrangement uses TRBV7-8 and TRBJ2-7, with 9 bases lining up with TRBD1. V dropped 5 bases and J dropped 3; count of bases not matched to a gene: 8. CDR3 length: 15 amino acids. The germline gives CDR1 SGHVS, CDR2 FQNEAQ. The CDR3 DNA reads TGTGCCAGCAGCGCCGGGACAGGGCTTTTCTACGAGCAGTACTTC. It encodes CASSAGTGLFYEQYF.

V and J are TRBV2 and TRBJ2-3, with a tentative D call TRBD2 (6 bases). Trimming cost V 6 bases and J 6 bases, with 13 bases left between them. This CDR3 region has 13 residues. Per the germline V gene, CDR1 is SNHLY and CDR2 is FYNNEI. The CDR3 here is CASRTSGGDTQYF. The DNA of the CDR3 is TGTGCCAGCAGAACAAGTGGGGGGGATACGCAGTATTTT.

The chain joins TRBV21-1 to TRBJ2-3; TRBD2, as called in the table, went unchecked against the DNA. TRBV21-1 is described as a pseudogene. The CDR3 covers 17 residues. In nucleotides, the CDR3 is TGTGCCAGCAGCCCTCGGGCTAGCGGGGGAAGCACAGATACGCAGTATTTT. Translated, it gives CASSPRASGGSTDTQYF.

The chain employs TRBV6-5 and TRBJ1-1; the D is unclear. Germline values: CDR1 MNHEY, CDR2 SVGAGI. V was pared by 5 bases and J by 4 bases, with 14 bases between. CDR3 length equals 14 residues. CDR3 nucleotide sequence: TGTGCCAGCAGTCGTCGGGGAGGAGGCACTGAAGCTTTCTTT. Its protein is CASSRRGGGTEAFF.

This clone appeared a single time. The rearrangement joins TRBV18 to TRBJ1-2; TRBD1 agrees at 10 bases. The CDR3 spans 15 residues. J lost 4 bases, V lost 5 bases, and 7 bases had no gene match. Germline V gives CDR1 KGHSH, CDR2 LQKENI. CDR3 DNA sequence: TGTGCCAGCTCAGAGACAGGGGGCTATGGCTATGGCTACACCTTC. Amino acids: CASSETGGYGYGYTF.

CDR3 sequence reads: CASSSSTGGEPNEKLFF. The CDR3 DNA reads as TGCGCCAGCAGCTCATCGACAGGTGGCGAACCAAATGAAAAACTGTTTTTT. This chain connects TRBV5-1 to TRBJ1-4, with D tentatively TRBD1 (6 bases). Germline loops: CDR1 SGHRS, CDR2 YFSETQ. V was clipped by 3 bases and J by 5 bases, with 20 bases between them. This CDR3 comprises 17 residues.

The chain recombines TRBV4-1 with TRBJ2-3; tentative D call: TRBD1 (7 bases). Trimming shortened V by 0 bases and J by 0 bases, and 10 bases separated the two germline ends. The germline V gene encodes CDR1 MGHRA and CDR2 YSYEKL. The CDR3 length is 16 residues. In DNA, the CDR3 is TGCGCCAGCAGCCAAGATTCAGGGGGGAGCACAGATACGCAGTATTTT. The encoded protein is CASSQDSGGSTDTQYF.

The chain uses TRBV30 and TRBJ2-1, with 9 bases matching TRBD2. The germline V gene encodes CDR1 GTSNPN and CDR2 SVGIG (reference sequence). With V trimmed by 2 bases and J by 10 bases, 15 bases remained unmatched. This CDR3 comprises 16 residues. The CDR3 DNA follows: TGTGCCTGGAGTACACCGGGACTAGCCCTTATGGGGGAGCAGTTCTTC. It translates to CAWSTPGLALMGEQFF.

V gene TRBV7-2 combines with J gene TRBJ2-7; D gene ambiguous. Germline CDR1 and CDR2: SGHTA and FQGNSA. V lost 3 bases and J 0 bases, leaving 9 bases between the germline ends. The CDR3 runs to 14 residues. DNA for the CDR3: TGTGCCAGCAGCTTTCGACAAAGCTCCTACGAGCAGTACTTC. Protein: CASSFRQSSYEQYF. Full variable domain (missing parts from reference TRBV7-2 and TRBJ2-7): GAGVSQSPSNKVTEKGKDVELRCDPISGHTALYWYRQSLGQGLEFLIYFQGNSAPDKSGLPSDRFSAERTGGSVSTLTIQRTQQEDSAVYLCASSFRQSSYEQYFGPGTRLTVT.